A single sample gave rise to the 8 T cell receptor beta chains below, sequenced in a study of shared clonotypes between healthy human individuals. The assay was immunoSEQ multiplex PCR, and TCRdb's table has in-frame clones only and misses some. The sample records about 490,000 clones, about 79% being singletons. Sequencing used PBMCs. The receptor set was obtained from a woman aged 40 to 55 in good health. Some clones in this sample may be carry-over from other donors' samples.

The chain combines TRBV5-1 with TRBJ2-1; 8 bases line up with TRBD2. From germline, CDR1 is SGHRS and CDR2 YFSETQ. The V gene end was trimmed by 4 bases and the J gene end by 5 bases; junction bases not matched to a gene: 14. The CDR3 extends over 17 amino acids. The CDR3 spells CASSPPSRGGWDNEQFF. The CDR3 DNA reads TGCGCCAGCAGCCCCCCCAGTCGGGGGGGGTGGGACAATGAGCAGTTCTTC.

The chain couples TRBV6-5 to TRBJ2-7, with no clear D. The CDR3 has 15 amino acids. Deletions cut 0 bases from V and 4 bases from J, with 13 bases between. Germline V gene sequence: CDR1 MNHEY, CDR2 SVGAGI. The CDR3 sequence: CASSYSWTGEYEQYF. Written as DNA, the CDR3 is TGTGCCAGCAGTTACTCGTGGACCGGAGAATACGAGCAGTACTTC.

The genes are TRBV19 and TRBJ1-1; D is ambiguous. The V gene's germline CDR1 is LNHDA and CDR2 SQIVND (reference sequence). The CDR3 consists of 10 residues. Deletions cut 7 bases from V and 0 bases from J, with 0 bases between. DNA for the CDR3: TGTGCCAGTATGAACACTGAAGCTTTCTTT. Translation: CASMNTEAFF.

The rearrangement uses TRBV5-4 and TRBJ1-3; D unresolved. V lost 0 bases and J lost 2, with 9 bases in between. From germline, CDR1 is SGHNT and CDR2 YYREEE (reference sequence). CDR3 size: 15 residues. CDR3 DNA: TGTGCCAGCAGCTTGGACCTCTCCACTGGAAACACCATATATTTT. Protein sequence: CASSLDLSTGNTIYF.

This clone came up a few times. The rearrangement links TRBV2 to TRBJ1-5; D is ambiguous. V lost 8 bases, J lost 9 bases, and 26 bases lay in between. Germline CDR1 is SNHLY and CDR2 is FYNNEI. The CDR3 extends over 16 amino acids. The CDR3, as DNA: TGTGCCAGCTCCCTAGGCGGCCTTTCTGGTGATGGGCCCCAGCATTTT. Translation: CASSLGGLSGDGPQHF.

The rearrangement links TRBV2 to TRBJ2-3, with D perhaps matching TRBD2 (6 bases). V dropped 5 bases and J dropped 0 bases, with 6 bases sitting between them. Germline-derived CDR1 and CDR2 are SNHLY and FYNNEI. The CDR3 is 13 amino acids. The CDR3: CASSSGSTDTQYF. The DNA of the CDR3 is TGTGCCAGCAGTAGCGGGAGCACAGATACGCAGTATTTT. The full variable domain, with the rest looked up from reference TRBV2 and TRBJ2-3, is EPEVTQTPSHQVTQMGQEVILRCVPISNHLYFYWYRQILGQKVEFLVSFYNNEISEKSEIFDDQFSVERPDGSNFTLKIRSTKLEDSAMYFCASSSGSTDTQYFGPGTRLTVL.

The chain links TRBV11-2 to TRBJ2-3; D is possibly TRBD2 (6 bases). V lost 3 bases to trimming and J lost 0 bases, with 13 bases between them. From germline, CDR1 is SGHAT and CDR2 FQNNGV. CDR3 length: 16 amino acids. The CDR3 here is CASSFRDFLSTDTQYF. Here the CDR3 DNA reads TGTGCCAGCAGCTTCCGGGACTTTTTAAGCACAGATACGCAGTATTTT.

The chain has TRBV4-2 and TRBJ2-5, with D unclear. CDR3 size: 17 residues. Trimming cost V 0 bases and J 2 bases, with 16 bases left between them. Germline loops: CDR1 LGHNA, CDR2 YNFKEQ. CDR3 DNA: TGTGCCAGCAGCCAAGAGGGGATAGCCCCATTTCAAGAGACCCAGTACTTC. It encodes CASSQEGIAPFQETQYF.